This T cell receptor (beta chain) was recorded in a study of cytomegalovirus exposure and HLA in healthy donors (dated by TCRdb to 2015 to 2018). For context, the study as a whole: According to a later analysis, one platform produced both the 110 or so validation repertoires and the approximately 670 repertoires of the first cohort. In addition to the first cohort of approximately 670 subjects, a separate validation cohort of about 120 different subjects was used. The aim of the study was to test whether cataloging public T cell receptors could identify signatures of past pathogen exposure. To predict cytomegalovirus infection status, the study brought together high-throughput TCR immunosequencing, statistical association of individual TCRs with disease status, and machine learning.

Details on this clone: It lacks a known antigen. Per-nucleotide qualities are absent, and no much larger clonotype sits a single base away.

The library was generated by the immunoSEQ multiplex PCR assay. The authors' pipeline ran thus. A statistical classification framework was developed to diagnose cytomegalovirus status using the catalog of TCR beta chain sequences. TCRdb limited this immuneACCESS table to in-frame rearrangements with V and J called. A share of clones is missing; checked studies link under half to unresolved V genes, and the rest is unexplained. For V, J and clone size, that table is used; D and trimming come from the DNA. The sample table records 85,000 to 120,000 clones; less than 95% of these occur just once. 0.89% of the sample comes from the top ten. Separate from the approximately 700-subject first cohort, the validation cohort of roughly 120 subjects was the group to which the donors belonged. The research as a whole found: The classifier was reported to diagnose cytomegalovirus status with high specificity and sensitivity in both the original cohort and the validation cohort. It was suggested by the authors that the approach could potentially be generalized to other disease states and immunological phenotypes. Most TCR sequences were observed very rarely across donors, whereas some public TCRs were present in many individuals. In the study, approximately 160 TCR beta chains were listed as associated with cytomegalovirus. In a later analysis, TCRs clustered in the first cohort were found to also tend to co-occur in the approximately 110 validation repertoires, with 90% to 95% of cluster scores above 0. The validation cohort had no HLA typing available for a later analysis, so co-occurrence within that cohort was assessed over all 120 or so repertoires. In vitro tests confirmed that a few of the cytomegalovirus-associated TCR beta chains recognize cytomegalovirus antigens.

From V the trimming removes 7 bases and from J it removes 2 bases, while the gene matches leave 5 bases of the junction unaccounted for. Per the germline V gene (reference sequence), SEHNR is the CDR1 and FQNEAQ is the CDR2. Counted from cysteine to phenylalanine, this CDR3 has 14 amino acids. Kept here is only the CDR3 DNA, which spans 42 bases and is read in frame from base 1. The source is a woman under 30 in good health and CMV-seronegative. The chain employs TRBV7-9 and TRBJ2-7, and TRBD2 aligns with 10 junction nucleotides. The sequencing sample was made of PBMCs. The nucleotides are TGTGCCAGCACCCAAGCGGGAGGGCCCTACGAGCAGTACTTC. It translates to CASTQAGGPYEQYF.